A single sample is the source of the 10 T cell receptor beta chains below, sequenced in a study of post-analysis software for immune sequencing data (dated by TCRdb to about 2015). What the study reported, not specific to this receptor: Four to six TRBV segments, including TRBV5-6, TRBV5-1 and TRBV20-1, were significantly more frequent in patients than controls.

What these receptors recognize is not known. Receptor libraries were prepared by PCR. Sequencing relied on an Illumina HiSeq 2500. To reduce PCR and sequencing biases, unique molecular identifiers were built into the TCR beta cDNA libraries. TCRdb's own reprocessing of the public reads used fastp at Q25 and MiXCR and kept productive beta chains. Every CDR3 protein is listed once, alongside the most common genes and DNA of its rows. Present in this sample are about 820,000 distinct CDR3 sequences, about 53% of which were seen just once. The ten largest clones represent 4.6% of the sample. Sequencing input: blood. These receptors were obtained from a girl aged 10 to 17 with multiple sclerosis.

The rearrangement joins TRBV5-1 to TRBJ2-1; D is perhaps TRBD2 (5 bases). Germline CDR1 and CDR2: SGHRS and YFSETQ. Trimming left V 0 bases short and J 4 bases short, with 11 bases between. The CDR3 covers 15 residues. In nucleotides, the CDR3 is TGCGCCAGCAGCTTGGTGGAGGTCCTTTACAATGAGCAGTTCTTC. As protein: CASSLVEVLYNEQFF.

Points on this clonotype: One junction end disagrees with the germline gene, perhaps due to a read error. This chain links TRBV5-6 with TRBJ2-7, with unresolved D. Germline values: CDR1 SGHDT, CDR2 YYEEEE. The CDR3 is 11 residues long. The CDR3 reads CASSFIYEQYF. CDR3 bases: TGTGCCAGTAGCTTTATCTACGAGCAGTACTTC.

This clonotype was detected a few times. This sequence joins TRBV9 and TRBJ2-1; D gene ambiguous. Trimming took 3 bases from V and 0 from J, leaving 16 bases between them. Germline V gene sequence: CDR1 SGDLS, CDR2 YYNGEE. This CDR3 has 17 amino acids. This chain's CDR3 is CASSGGPPLSSYNEQFF. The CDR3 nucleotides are TGTGCCAGCAGCGGCGGACCCCCCCTAAGCTCCTACAATGAGCAGTTCTTC. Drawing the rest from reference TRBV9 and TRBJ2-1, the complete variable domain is DSGVTQTPKHLITATGQRVTLRCSPRSGDLSVYWYQQSLDQGLQFLIQYYNGEERAKGNILERFSAQQFPDLHSELNLSSLELGDSALYFCASSGGPPLSSYNEQFFGPGTRLTVL.

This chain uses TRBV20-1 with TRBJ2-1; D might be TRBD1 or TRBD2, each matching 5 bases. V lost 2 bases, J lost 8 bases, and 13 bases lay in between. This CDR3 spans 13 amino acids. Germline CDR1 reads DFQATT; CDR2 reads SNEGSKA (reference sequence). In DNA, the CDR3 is TGCAGTGCTAGACTCACTCTGGGGGATGAGCAGTTCTTC. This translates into CSARLTLGDEQFF.

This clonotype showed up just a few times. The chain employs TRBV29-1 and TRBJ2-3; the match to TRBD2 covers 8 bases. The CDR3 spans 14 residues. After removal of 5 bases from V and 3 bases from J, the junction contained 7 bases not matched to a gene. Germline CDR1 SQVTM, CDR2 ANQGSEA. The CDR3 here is CSVPRSGGTDTQYF. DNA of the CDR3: TGCAGCGTTCCTCGGTCGGGGGGGACAGATACGCAGTATTTT.

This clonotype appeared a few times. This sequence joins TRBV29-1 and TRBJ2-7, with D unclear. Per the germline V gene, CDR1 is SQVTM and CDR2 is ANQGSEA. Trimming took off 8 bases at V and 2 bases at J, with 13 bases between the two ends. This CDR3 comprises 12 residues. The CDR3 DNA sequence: TGCAGCTTCATGACGGCAACCTACGAGCAGTACTTC. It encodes CSFMTATYEQYF.

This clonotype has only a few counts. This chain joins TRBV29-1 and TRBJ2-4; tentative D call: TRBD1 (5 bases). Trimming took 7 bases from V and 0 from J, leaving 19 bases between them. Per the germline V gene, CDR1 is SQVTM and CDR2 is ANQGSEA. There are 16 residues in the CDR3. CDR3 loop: CSALGARDEAKNIQYF. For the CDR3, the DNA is TGCAGCGCCCTAGGCGCCAGGGATGAAGCCAAAAACATTCAGTACTTC.

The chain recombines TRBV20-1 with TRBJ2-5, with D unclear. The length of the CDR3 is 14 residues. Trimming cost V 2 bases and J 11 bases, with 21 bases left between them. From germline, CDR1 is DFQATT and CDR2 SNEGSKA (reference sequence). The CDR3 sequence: CSARQTGYYNEQYF. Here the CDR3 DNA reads TGCAGTGCTAGACAGACGGGTTACTACAATGAGCAGTACTTC.

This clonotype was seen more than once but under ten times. The CDR3 protein is CASRQGSSEQYF. In DNA form, the CDR3 reads TGCGCCAGCAGACAGGGTTCATCCGAGCAGTACTTC. The chain links TRBV5-1 to TRBJ2-7; maybe TRBD1 (6 bases). V shed 5 bases and J shed 6 bases, with 12 bases lying between them. CDR3 length: 12 amino acids. CDR1 is SGHRS, CDR2 YFSETQ, per germline.

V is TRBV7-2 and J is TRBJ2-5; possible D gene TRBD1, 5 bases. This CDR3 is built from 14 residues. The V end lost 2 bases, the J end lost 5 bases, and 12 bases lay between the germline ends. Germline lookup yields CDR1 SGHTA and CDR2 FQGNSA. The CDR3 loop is CASSLSPGSETQYF. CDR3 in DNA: TGTGCCAGCAGCTTATCCCCAGGGTCGGAGACCCAGTACTTC.